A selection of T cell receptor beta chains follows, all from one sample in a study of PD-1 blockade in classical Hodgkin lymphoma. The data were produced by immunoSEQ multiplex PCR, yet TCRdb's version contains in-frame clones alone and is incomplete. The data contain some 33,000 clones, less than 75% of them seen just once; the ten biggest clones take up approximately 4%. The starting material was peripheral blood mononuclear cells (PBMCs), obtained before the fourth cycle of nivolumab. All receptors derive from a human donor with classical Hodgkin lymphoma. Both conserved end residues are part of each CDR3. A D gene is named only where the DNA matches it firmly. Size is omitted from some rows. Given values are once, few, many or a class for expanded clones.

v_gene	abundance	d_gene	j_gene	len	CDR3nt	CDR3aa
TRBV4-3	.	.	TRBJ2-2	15	TGCGCCAGCAGCCAAGAAGGGGGAAACGGCGGGGAGCTGTTTTTT	CASSQEGGNGGELFF
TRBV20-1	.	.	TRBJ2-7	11	TGCAGTGCTAGGTACGACTACGAGCAGTACTTC	CSARYDYEQYF
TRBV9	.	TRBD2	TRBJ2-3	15	TGTGCCAGCAGCCTGAGGACTAGCGGGGCGGATACGCAGTATTTT	CASSLRTSGADTQYF
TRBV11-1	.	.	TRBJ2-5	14	TGTGCCAGCAGCTTCGGCGAGGCCCAAGAGACCCAGTACTTC	CASSFGEAQETQYF
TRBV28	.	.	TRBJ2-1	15	TGTGCCAGCAGCGAGGGGGGGAGCTCCTACAATGAGCAGTTCTTC	CASSEGGSSYNEQFF
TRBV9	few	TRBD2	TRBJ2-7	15	TGTGCCAGCAGCGTAGACGGCGGGGGGACGGGCGAGCAGTACTTC	CASSVDGGGTGEQYF
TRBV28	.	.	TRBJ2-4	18	TGTGCCAGCAGTTTAACCCCCGGGGTCAGTTTAGCCAAAAACATTCAGTACTTC	CASSLTPGVSLAKNIQYF
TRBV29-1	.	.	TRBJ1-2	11	TGCAGCGTTGTCATCCGGTATGGCTACACCTTC	CSVVIRYGYTF
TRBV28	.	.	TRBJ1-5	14	TGTGCCAGCAGCCCGATTCCAGGCAATCAGCCCCAGCATTTT	CASSPIPGNQPQHF
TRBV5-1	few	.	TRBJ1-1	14	TGCGCCAGCAGCTTACCAGCCCAGAACACTGAAGCTTTCTTT	CASSLPAQNTEAFF
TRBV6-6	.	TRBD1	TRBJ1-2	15	TGTGCCAGCAGATTACCAAACAGGGGACGGGGTGGCTACACCTTC	CASRLPNRGRGGYTF
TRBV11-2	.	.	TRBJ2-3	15	TGTGCCAGCAGCTTAGACCTCCCCGACACAGATACGCAGTATTTT	CASSLDLPDTDTQYF
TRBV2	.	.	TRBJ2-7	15	TGTGCCAGCAGTAACCCCGGGACACCGGCCTACGAGCAGTACTTC	CASSNPGTPAYEQYF
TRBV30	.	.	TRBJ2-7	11	TGTGCCTGGAGTCATAAGTACGAGCAGTACTTC	CAWSHKYEQYF
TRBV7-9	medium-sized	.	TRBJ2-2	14	TGTGCCAGCAGCTTAAGATGGAACACCGGGGAGCTGTTTTTT	CASSLRWNTGELFF
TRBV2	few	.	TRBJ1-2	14	TGTGCCAGCAGTTCGAATTCTGTGAGTCATGGCTACACCTTC	CASSSNSVSHGYTF
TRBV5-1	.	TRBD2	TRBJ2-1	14	TGCGCCAGCAGCGTCTTAGCGGGGGACAATGAGCAGTTCTTC	CASSVLAGDNEQFF
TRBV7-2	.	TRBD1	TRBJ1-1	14	TGTGCCAGCAGCTTAGACAGGGGGACCATAGAAGCTTTCTTT	CASSLDRGTIEAFF
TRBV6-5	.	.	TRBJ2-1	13	TGTGCCAGCAGTTACTCGAGGGTCAATGAGCAGTTCTTC	CASSYSRVNEQFF
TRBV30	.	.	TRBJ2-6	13	TGTGCCAGGCAGAGCTCTGGGGCCAACGTCCTGACTTTC	CARQSSGANVLTF
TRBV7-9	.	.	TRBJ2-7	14	TGTGCCAGCAGCTTAACTGGCACTACCTACGAGCAGTACTTC	CASSLTGTTYEQYF
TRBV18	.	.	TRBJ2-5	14	TGTGCCAGCTCACCGGAGAGTTTTCAAGAGACCCAGTACTTC	CASSPESFQETQYF
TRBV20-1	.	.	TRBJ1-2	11	TGCAGTGCTAGGTCGGGGCAGGGCTACACCTTC	CSARSGQGYTF
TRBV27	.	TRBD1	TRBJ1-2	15	TGTGCCAGCAGAACCCCCCAGGGGGCACTCTATGGCTACACCTTC	CASRTPQGALYGYTF
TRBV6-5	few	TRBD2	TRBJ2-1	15	TGTGCCAGCAGTTACTCAGCGGGGAGGTACAATGAGCAGTTCTTC	CASSYSAGRYNEQFF
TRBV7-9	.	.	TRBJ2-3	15	TGTGCCAGCAGCTCCCTTGAAATGGCATACGATACGCAGTATTTT	CASSSLEMAYDTQYF
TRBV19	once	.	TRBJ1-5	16	TGTGCCAGTAGTATGATTATAGGGACTAGCAATCAGCCCCAGCATTTT	CASSMIIGTSNQPQHF
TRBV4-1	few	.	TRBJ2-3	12	TGCGCCAGCAGCCACATCACAGATACGCAGTATTTT	CASSHITDTQYF
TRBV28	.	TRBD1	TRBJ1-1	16	TGTGCCAGCAGTCCAGGGACAGGGGGCGAGTATACTGAAGCTTTCTTT	CASSPGTGGEYTEAFF
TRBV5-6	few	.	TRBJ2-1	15	TGTGCCAGCAGCTTGGAGGGCCGGACTGTCAATGAGCAGTTCTTC	CASSLEGRTVNEQFF
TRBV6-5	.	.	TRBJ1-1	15	TGTGCCAGCAGACTAACAGGGTCGGGGAACACTGAAGCTTTCTTT	CASRLTGSGNTEAFF
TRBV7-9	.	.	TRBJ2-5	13	TGTGCCAGCAGCTTAGGCTATCAAGAGACCCAGTACTTC	CASSLGYQETQYF
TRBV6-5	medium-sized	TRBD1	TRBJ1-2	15	TGTGCCAGCAGGTTAACTCGGGACAGTAACTATGGCTACACCTTC	CASRLTRDSNYGYTF